This T cell receptor (beta chain) comes out of a study of T cells in Graves' hyperthyroidism and ophthalmopathy. Study findings and constraints: In simple terms, a model built on 13 V-J features told ophthalmopathy apart from stable hyperthyroidism.

Stability of Graves' hyperthyroidism was defined as absent ophthalmopathy progression within 18 months. The CDR3 regions of TCR beta were amplified from RNA transcripts. Primed by the HTBI set, a first-round RT-PCR was run on the TCR CDR3. In TCRdb, the multiplex PCR reads were re-called with MiXCR into one record per CDR3 protein. The sample lists hundreds of thousands of distinct CDR3 sequences; 35% were seen once. This clonotype appeared a single time. Its antigen is still unknown. This receptor was identified in a woman aged 40 to 50 with Graves' hyperthyroidism. The specimen was blood.

CDR3 in DNA: TGTGCCAGCAGAAAATCCCGGACAGGGACTAATGAAAAACTGTTTTTT. Translating gives CASRKSRTGTNEKLFF. The chain links TRBV6-5 to TRBJ1-4, with 8 bases aligning to TRBD1. J gave up 2 bases and V 6 bases, and 8 bases lay outside the gene matches. There are 16 residues in the CDR3. Germline CDR1 and CDR2: MNHEY and SVGAGI.